This T cell receptor (beta chain) derives from a study of blood T cells in healthy people across ages. Study summary: Template switching retrieved approximately one barcoded beta molecule for each two T cells.

Isolated PBMCs totaled at least 7 million in each sample. Trimming removed 6 bases at V and 14 bases at J, with 24 bases between. CDR3 length: 13 amino acids. From germline, CDR1 is DFQATT and CDR2 SNEGSKA (reference sequence). The use of a sample-barcoded 5' primer and a J-beta primer mix characterized a second PCR of roughly 7 to 11 cycles. Per-sample output comprised a minimum of 2.5 million paired-end reads containing CDR3. Via MiXCR, TCRdb re-called the 5' RACE reads, giving one row per CDR3 protein. Found here are approximately 1.5 million distinct CDR3 sequences, under 55% of them singletons; the top ten hold just over 4%.

The chain employs TRBV20-1 and TRBJ2-3; weak D call: TRBD2 (7 bases). The receptor was derived from a woman between 18 and 29 years old in good health. Sequencing input: blood. This chain's CDR3 is CSANRGEDRYAYF. The CDR3 bases are TGCAGTGCCAACCGGGGGGAGGACAGATACGCGTATTTT.